This TCR beta chain was identified during a study of T cell changes during pregnancy in multiple sclerosis. Some clones are missing from TCRdb's copy, which holds only in-frame ones; the method was immunoSEQ multiplex PCR. The repertoire holds around 71,000 clones, with around nine tenths as singletons. This TCR was sampled from a female donor with multiple sclerosis, enrolled in a pregnancy study. Specimen: peripheral blood, collected in the third trimester of pregnancy.

The CDR3 coding sequence is TGTGCCAGCAGCTTAGCGGCAGGGGGGCGAGGCTATGGCTACACCTTC. It yields the protein CASSLAAGGRGYGYTF. The chain is built from TRBV11-2 and TRBJ1-2; 7 positions match TRBD1. The V gene's germline CDR1 is SGHAT and CDR2 FQNNGV. V was clipped by 1 base and J by 4 bases; unmatched bases: 9. CDR3 length: 16 amino acids.